These 14 T cell receptor beta chains were sequenced from one sample in a study of blood T cell repertoires in COVID-19. Generated by immunoSEQ multiplex PCR, the TCRdb table keeps only in-frame clones and is missing some. This sample yields 45,000 to 55,000 clones, of which over 70% are seen a single time; more than 13% belongs to the top ten. Material for sequencing was peripheral blood. Every receptor here comes from a human donor with active or convalescent COVID-19. The donor label of this sample is uncertain.

The chain links TRBV7-2 to TRBJ2-1; 11 bases are shared with TRBD2. Germline values: CDR1 SGHTA, CDR2 FQGNSA. The length of the CDR3 is 15 residues. V shed 5 bases, J shed 7 bases, and the junction held 7 bases outside the gene matches. The CDR3 nucleotides read TGTGCCAGCAGCATTAGCGGGAGGGCCGCAAATGAGCAGTTCTTC. Protein product: CASSISGRAANEQFF.

CDR3 in amino acids: CASSLARNYGYTF. In nucleotides, the CDR3 is TGTGCCAGCAGTTTAGCCAGGAACTATGGCTACACCTTC. This chain joins TRBV27 and TRBJ1-2; no clear D gene. CDR3 length: 13 residues. Germline V gene data show CDR1 as MNHEY and CDR2 as SMNVEV (reference sequence). V shed 2 bases and J shed 2 bases, with 6 bases lying between them.

The chain has TRBV11-2 and TRBJ1-2; the D gene is possibly TRBD1 (5 bases). CDR1 and CDR2 from the germline V gene are SGHAT and FQNNGV. The CDR3 is 13 amino acids. The V end lost 5 bases, the J end lost 5 bases, and 12 bases lay between the germline ends. CDR3 bases: TGTGCCAGCAGCCCGGACACTCGTTATGGCTACACCTTC. Translation gives CASSPDTRYGYTF.

This chain joins TRBV19 and TRBJ1-1; 10 bases line up with TRBD1. V was pared by 3 bases and J by 9 bases, with 7 bases of the junction left unmatched. The CDR3 sequence is 14 residues long. From germline, CDR1 is LNHDA and CDR2 SQIVND (reference sequence). The CDR3 DNA reads TGTGCCAGTAGTATGACAGGGGGCGCGAAAAAAGCTTTCTTT. Encoded protein: CASSMTGGAKKAFF.

The V call is TRBV4-1, the J call TRBJ1-6; tentatively, D is TRBD1 (6 bases). The CDR3 has 16 residues. CDR1 and CDR2 (germline): MGHRA, YSYEKL. Trimming took 1 base from V and 10 from J, leaving 17 bases between them. Here the CDR3 reads CASSQGPGETRSPLHF. In DNA, the CDR3 is TGCGCCAGCAGCCAAGGGCCAGGGGAAACTAGATCACCCCTCCACTTT.

This rearrangement joins TRBV7-8 to TRBJ2-5, with D maybe TRBD2 (5 bases). Germline-derived CDR1 and CDR2 are SGHVS and FQNEAQ. The CDR3 loop spans 14 amino acids. The V gene lost 6 bases and the J gene lost 2 bases, with 13 bases spanning the gap. The CDR3 spells CASSLTGVQETQYF. The CDR3 nucleotides are TGTGCCAGCAGTTTAACCGGGGTACAAGAGACCCAGTACTTC.

This rearrangement joins TRBV4-1 to TRBJ1-1; 8 positions match TRBD1. The CDR3 totals 11 residues. Trimming cost V 8 bases and J 8 bases; bases outside gene matches: 4. Germline assignment: CDR1 MGHRA and CDR2 YSYEKL. CDR3 protein: CASGQGGEAFF. The CDR3 nucleotides read TGCGCCAGCGGACAGGGTGGAGAAGCTTTCTTT.

This clone was seen a few times. This sequence joins TRBV5-1 and TRBJ2-3; TRBD1 aligns across 10 bases. CDR1 SGHRS and CDR2 YFSETQ come from the germline V gene. CDR3 length: 14 amino acids. After removal of 7 bases from V and 6 bases from J, the junction contained 8 bases not matched to a gene. This chain's CDR3 is CASLGQGYRDTQYF. The CDR3 DNA is TGCGCCAGCCTGGGACAGGGGTACCGGGATACGCAGTATTTT.

This clone was detected many times. V is TRBV5-3 and J is TRBJ2-1, with 14 bases aligning to TRBD2. TRBV5-3 is an ORF; its function is uncertain. The CDR3 contains 13 residues. Trimming removed 10 bases from V and 12 bases from J; junction bases left unmatched: 9. CDR3 in amino acids: CAGPGLAGVRQFF. The DNA for the CDR3 is TGTGCCGGGCCGGGACTAGCGGGAGTTCGGCAGTTCTTC.

The CDR3 bases are TGTGCCAGCAGCCAAGGGGTAGCGGGAGGTTATTCCTACGAGCAGTACTTC. Translation gives CASSQGVAGGYSYEQYF. The chain combines TRBV4-2 with TRBJ2-7, with TRBD2 matching over 10 bases. This CDR3 comprises 17 residues. With V trimmed by 1 base and J by 1 base, 7 bases remained unmatched. The germline CDR1 and CDR2 sequences are LGHNA and YNFKEQ.

This clone appeared once. The V call is TRBV6-2 or TRBV6-3, the J call TRBJ2-1; 13 bases match TRBD2. Unmatched junction bases numbered 5, after V lost 2 bases and J lost 13 bases. The CDR3 loop spans 14 amino acids. Germline loops: CDR1 MNHEY, CDR2 SVGEGT. CDR3: CASSYGGTSGVQFF. For the CDR3, the DNA is TGTGCCAGCAGTTACGGAGGGACTAGCGGGGTACAGTTCTTC.

The rearrangement joins TRBV25-1 to TRBJ1-3; D call uncertain. The CDR3 loop spans 12 amino acids. CDR1 is MGHDK, CDR2 SYGVNS, per germline. V was cut by 6 bases and J by 2 bases, with 5 bases left in between. The CDR3 spells CASSFPGNTIYF. The CDR3 bases are TGTGCCAGCAGCTTCCCTGGAAACACCATATATTTT.

There are a few counts of this clone. The chain uses TRBV19 and TRBJ1-2, with a weak D call TRBD1 (6 bases). The CDR3 runs 13 residues. The germline V gene encodes CDR1 LNHDA and CDR2 SQIVND (reference sequence). The V end was cut by 6 bases, the J end by 4 bases, with 12 bases between. DNA of the CDR3: TGTGCCAGTAGCCAGGGGCGGTCCTATGGCTACACCTTC. This gives the protein CASSQGRSYGYTF.

Only a few counts were recorded for this clone. The rearrangement links TRBV3-1 (or the pseudogene TRBV3-2) to TRBJ2-7; the match to TRBD2 covers 8 bases. Per the germline V gene, CDR1 is LGHDT and CDR2 is YNNKEL (reference sequence). Unmatched junction bases numbered 26, after V lost 4 bases and J lost 6 bases. The CDR3 is 20 residues long. The CDR3 DNA follows: TGTGCCAGCAGCCGCAGAGCCCCACATTTTAGCGGGGCCTTCCTAGGCGAGCAGTACTTC. It codes for CASSRRAPHFSGAFLGEQYF.